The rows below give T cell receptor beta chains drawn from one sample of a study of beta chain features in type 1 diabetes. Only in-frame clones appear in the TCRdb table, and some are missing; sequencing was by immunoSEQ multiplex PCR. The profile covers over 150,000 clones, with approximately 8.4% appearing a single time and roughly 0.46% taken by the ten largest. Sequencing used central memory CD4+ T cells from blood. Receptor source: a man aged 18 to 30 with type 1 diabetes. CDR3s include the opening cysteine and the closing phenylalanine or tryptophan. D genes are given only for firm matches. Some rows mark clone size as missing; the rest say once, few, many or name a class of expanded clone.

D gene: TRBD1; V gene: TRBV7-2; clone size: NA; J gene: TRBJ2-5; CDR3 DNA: TGTGCCAGCAGCGGCACGGACAGGGAAACCCAGTACTTC; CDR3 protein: CASSGTDRETQYF
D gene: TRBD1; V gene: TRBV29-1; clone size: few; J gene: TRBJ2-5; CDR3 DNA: TGCAGCGTTATTCCGGGACAGAGAAAAGAGACCCAGTACTTC; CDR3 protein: CSVIPGQRKETQYF
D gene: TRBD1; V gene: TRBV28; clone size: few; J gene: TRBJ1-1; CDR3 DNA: TGTGGGTCGGGACAGAGTTTTATGAACACTGAAGCTTTCTTT; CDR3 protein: CGSGQSFMNTEAFF
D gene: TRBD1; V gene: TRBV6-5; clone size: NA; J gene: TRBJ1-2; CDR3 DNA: TGTGCCAGCACCCTCGGGACAGTACAAACCTATGGCTACACCTTC; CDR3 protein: CASTLGTVQTYGYTF
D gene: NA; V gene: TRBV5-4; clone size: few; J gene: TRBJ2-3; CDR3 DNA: TGTGCCAGCAGCTTGGGGATCCAGGGGCAGGATACGCAGTATTTT; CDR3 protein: CASSLGIQGQDTQYF
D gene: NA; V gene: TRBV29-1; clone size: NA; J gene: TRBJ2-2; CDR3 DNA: TGCAGCGCCGCCGGACAGTCTGACGGGGAGCTGTTTTTT; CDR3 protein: CSAAGQSDGELFF
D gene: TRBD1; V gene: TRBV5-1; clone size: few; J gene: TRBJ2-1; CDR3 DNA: TGCGCCAGCAGCTCCGAGGGGGCCGTATATGACAATGAGCAGTTCTTC; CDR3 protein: CASSSEGAVYDNEQFF
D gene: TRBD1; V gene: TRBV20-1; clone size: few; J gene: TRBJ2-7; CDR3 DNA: TGCAGTGCGGGACAGGGTTGGGAGCAGTACTTC; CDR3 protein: CSAGQGWEQYF
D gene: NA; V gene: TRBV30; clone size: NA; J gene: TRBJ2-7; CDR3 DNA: TGTGCCTGGAGTTGGGAGTACGAGCAGTACTTC; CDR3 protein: CAWSWEYEQYF
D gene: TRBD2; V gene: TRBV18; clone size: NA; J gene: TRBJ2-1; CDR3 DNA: TGTGCCAGCTCACCACCGCTTCGGGAGGTAGTCAATGAGCAGTTCTTC; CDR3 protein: CASSPPLREVVNEQFF
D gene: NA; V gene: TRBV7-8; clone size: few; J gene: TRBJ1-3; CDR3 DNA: TGTGCCAGCAGCCCGGCGGGGTTCTCTGGAAACACCATATATTTT; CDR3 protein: CASSPAGFSGNTIYF
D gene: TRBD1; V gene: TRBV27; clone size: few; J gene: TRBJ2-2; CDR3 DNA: TGTGCCAGCAGTTGGGACAGCCGGAACACCGGGGAGCTGTTTTTT; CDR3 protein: CASSWDSRNTGELFF
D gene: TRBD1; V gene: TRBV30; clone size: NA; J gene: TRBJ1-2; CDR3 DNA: TGTGCCTCCAGGGGGCATCGAGGCTATGGCTACACCTTC; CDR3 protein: CASRGHRGYGYTF
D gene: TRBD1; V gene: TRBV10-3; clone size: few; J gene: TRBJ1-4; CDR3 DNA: TGTGCCATCAGCAGGGGGGATGAAAAACTGTTTTTT; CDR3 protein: CAISRGDEKLFF
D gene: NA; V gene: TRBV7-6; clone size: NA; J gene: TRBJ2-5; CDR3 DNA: TGTGCCAGCAGCTCGGAGGAGACCCAGTACTTC; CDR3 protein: CASSSEETQYF
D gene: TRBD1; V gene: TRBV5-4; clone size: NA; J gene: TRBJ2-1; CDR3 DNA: TGTGCCAGCAGCTTCAGGGGGTCAGACAATGAGCAGTTCTTC; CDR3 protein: CASSFRGSDNEQFF
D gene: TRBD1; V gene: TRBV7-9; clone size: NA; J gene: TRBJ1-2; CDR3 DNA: TGTGCCAGCAGGGAGACAGGGTATCATGGCTACACCTTC; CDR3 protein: CASRETGYHGYTF
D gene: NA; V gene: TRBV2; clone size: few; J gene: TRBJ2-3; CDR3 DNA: TGTGCCAGCAGTTACAGGGTCACAGATACGCAGTATTTT; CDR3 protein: CASSYRVTDTQYF
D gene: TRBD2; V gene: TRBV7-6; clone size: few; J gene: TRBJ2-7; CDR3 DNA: TGTGCCAGCAGCCCCCGACTAGCGGGAGGGACCCCGGGAGAGCAGTACTTC; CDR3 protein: CASSPRLAGGTPGEQYF
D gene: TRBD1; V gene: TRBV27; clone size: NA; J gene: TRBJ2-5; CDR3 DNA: TGTGCCAGCAGTTCGGGACAGCTAATGGGAGAGACCCAGTACTTC; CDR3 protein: CASSSGQLMGETQYF
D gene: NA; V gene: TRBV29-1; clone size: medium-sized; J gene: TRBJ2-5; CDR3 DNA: TGCAGCGTCCGCACGGCGGGCGGTTCGGAGACCCAGTACTTC; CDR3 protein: CSVRTAGGSETQYF
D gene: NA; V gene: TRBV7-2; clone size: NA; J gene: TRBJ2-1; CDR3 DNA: TGTGCCAGCAGCTTGCTGGGGCGAGATAGTGAGCAGTTCTTC; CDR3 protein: CASSLLGRDSEQFF
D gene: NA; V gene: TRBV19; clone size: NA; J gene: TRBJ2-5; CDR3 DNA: TGTGCCAGTAGTTCTCGGGACTCATCGGAGACCCAGTACTTC; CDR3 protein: CASSSRDSSETQYF
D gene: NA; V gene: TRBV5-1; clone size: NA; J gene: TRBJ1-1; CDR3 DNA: TGCGCCAGCACACCGTGGGAGGGCACTGAAGCTTTCTTT; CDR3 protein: CASTPWEGTEAFF
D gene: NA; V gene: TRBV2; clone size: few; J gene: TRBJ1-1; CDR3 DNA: TGTGCCAGCAGTGATGGGCTCTCTGCGGGGGGCTTAGGAGCTTTCTTT; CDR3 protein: CASSDGLSAGGLGAFF
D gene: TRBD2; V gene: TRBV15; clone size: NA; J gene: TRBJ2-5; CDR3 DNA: TGTGCCACCAGCAGAGATCCCGGGACTACGGAGACCCAGTACTTC; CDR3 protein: CATSRDPGTTETQYF